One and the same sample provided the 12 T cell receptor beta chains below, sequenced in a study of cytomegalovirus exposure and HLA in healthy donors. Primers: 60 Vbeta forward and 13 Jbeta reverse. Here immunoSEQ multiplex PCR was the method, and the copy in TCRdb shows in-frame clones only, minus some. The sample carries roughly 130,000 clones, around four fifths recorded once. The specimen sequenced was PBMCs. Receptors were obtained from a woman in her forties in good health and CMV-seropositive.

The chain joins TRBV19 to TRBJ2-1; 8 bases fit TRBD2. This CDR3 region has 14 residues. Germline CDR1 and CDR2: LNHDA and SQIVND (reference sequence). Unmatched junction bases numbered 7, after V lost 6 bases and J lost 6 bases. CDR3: CASSRGGGVNEQFF. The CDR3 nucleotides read TGTGCCAGTAGCCGGGGGGGAGGGGTCAATGAGCAGTTCTTC.

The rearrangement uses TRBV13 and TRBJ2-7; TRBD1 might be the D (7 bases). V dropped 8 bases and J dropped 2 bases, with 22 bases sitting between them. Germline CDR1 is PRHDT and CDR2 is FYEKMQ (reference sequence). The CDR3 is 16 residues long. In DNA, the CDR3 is TGTGCCAGCCGGCCCTTTGGGCGGGACAGAGCCTACGAGCAGTACTTC. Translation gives CASRPFGRDRAYEQYF.

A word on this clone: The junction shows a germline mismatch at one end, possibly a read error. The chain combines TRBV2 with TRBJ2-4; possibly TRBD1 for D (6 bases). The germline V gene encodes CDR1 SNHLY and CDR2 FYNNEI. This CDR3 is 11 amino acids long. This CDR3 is CASMLQGALGF. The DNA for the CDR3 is TGTGCCAGCATGCTACAGGGTGCCTTGGGCTTC.

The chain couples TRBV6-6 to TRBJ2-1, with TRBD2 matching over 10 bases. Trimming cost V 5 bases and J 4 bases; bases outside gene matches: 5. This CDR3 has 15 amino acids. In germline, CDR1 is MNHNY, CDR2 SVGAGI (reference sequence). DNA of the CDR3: TGTGCCAGCAGTATAGCGGGGGGAGTTTACAATGAGCAGTTCTTC. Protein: CASSIAGGVYNEQFF.

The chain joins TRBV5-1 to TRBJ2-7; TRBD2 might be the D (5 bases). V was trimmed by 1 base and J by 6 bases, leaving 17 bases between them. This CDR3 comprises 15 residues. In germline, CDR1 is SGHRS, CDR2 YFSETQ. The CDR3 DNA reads TGCGCCAGCAGCTTGTCGGGAAGCCACGCGTTCGAGCAGTACTTC. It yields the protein CASSLSGSHAFEQYF.

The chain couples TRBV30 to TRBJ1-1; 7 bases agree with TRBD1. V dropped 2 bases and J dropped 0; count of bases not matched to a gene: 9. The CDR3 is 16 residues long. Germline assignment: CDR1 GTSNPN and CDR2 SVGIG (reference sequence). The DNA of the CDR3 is TGTGCCTGGAGTTTAAGGACAGGACTTTTGAACACTGAAGCTTTCTTT. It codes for CAWSLRTGLLNTEAFF. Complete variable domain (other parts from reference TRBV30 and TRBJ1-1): SQTIHQWPATLVQPVGSPLSLECTVEGTSNPNLYWYRQAAGRGLQLLFYSVGIGQISSEVPQNLSASRPQDRQFILSSKKLLLSDSGFYLCAWSLRTGLLNTEAFFGQGTRLTVV.

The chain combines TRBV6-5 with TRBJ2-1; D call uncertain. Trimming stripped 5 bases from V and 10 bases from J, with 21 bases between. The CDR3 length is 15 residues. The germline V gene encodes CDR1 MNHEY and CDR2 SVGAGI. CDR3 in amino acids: CASSPTSPLNGEQFF. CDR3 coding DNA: TGTGCCAGCAGTCCGACTTCCCCCTTGAATGGGGAGCAGTTCTTC.

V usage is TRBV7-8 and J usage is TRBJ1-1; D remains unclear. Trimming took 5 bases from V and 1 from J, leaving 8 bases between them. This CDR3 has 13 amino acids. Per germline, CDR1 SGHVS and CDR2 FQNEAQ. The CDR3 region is CASSANWNTEAFF. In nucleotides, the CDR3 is TGTGCCAGCAGCGCGAACTGGAACACTGAAGCTTTCTTT.

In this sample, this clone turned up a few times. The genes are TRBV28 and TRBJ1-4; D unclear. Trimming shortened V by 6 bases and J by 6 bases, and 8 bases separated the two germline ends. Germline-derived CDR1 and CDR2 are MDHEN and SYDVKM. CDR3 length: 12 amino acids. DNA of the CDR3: TGTGCCAGCAGATCCGGGTATGAAAAACTGTTTTTT. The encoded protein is CASRSGYEKLFF.

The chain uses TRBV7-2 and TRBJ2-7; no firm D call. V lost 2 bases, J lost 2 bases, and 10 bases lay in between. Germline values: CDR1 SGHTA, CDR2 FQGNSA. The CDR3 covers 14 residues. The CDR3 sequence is CASSLWAATYEQYF. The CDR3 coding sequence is TGTGCCAGCAGCTTATGGGCAGCTACCTACGAGCAGTACTTC.

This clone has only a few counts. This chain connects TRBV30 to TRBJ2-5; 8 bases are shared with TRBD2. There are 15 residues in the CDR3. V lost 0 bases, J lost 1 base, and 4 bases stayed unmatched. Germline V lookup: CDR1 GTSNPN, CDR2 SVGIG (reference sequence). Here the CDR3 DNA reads TGTGCCTGGAGTGTGTTAGCGGGACGCCAAGAGACCCAGTACTTC. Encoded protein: CAWSVLAGRQETQYF.

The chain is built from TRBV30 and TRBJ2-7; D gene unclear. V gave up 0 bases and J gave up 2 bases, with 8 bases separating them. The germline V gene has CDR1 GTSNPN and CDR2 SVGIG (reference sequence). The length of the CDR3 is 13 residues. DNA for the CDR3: TGTGCCTGGAGTGTTGGCGGAACCTACGAGCAGTACTTC. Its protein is CAWSVGGTYEQYF. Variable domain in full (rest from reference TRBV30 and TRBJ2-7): SQTIHQWPATLVQPVGSPLSLECTVEGTSNPNLYWYRQAAGRGLQLLFYSVGIGQISSEVPQNLSASRPQDRQFILSSKKLLLSDSGFYLCAWSVGGTYEQYFGPGTRLTVT.